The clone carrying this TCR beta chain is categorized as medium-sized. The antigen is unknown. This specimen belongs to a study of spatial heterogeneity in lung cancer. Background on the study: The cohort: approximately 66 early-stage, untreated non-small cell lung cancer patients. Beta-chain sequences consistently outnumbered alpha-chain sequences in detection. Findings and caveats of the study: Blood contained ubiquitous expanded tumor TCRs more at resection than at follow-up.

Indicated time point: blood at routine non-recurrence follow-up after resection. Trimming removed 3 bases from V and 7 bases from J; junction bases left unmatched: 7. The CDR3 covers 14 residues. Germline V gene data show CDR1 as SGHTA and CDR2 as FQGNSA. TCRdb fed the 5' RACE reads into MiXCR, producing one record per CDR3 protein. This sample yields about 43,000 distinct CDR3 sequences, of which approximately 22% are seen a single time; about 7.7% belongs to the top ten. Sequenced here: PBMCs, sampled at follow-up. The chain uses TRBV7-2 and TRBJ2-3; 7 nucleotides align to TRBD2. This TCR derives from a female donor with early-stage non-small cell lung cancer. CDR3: CASSFAASGYTQYF. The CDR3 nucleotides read TGTGCCAGCAGCTTCGCGGCTAGCGGATATACGCAGTATTTT.